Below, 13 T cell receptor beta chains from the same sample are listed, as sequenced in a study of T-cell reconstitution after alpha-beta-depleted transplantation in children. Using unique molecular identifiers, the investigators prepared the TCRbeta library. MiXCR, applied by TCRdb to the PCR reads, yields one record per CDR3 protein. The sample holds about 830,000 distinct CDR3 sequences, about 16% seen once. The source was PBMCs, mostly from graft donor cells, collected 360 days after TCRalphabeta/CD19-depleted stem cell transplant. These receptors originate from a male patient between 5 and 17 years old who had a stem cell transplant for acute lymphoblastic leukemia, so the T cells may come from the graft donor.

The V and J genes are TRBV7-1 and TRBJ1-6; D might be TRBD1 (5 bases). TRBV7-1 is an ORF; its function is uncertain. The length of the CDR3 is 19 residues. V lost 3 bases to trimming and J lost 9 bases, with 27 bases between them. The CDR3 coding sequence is TGTGCCAGCAGCTCTCCCGGGGCAGTAAGCAGCTTAATCGGTTCACCCCTCCACTTT. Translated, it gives CASSSPGAVSSLIGSPLHF.

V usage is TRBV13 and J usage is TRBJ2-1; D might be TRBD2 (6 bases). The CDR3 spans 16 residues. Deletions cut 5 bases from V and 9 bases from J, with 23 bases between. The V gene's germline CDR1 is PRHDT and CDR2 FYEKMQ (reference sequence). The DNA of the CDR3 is TGTGCCAGCAGCCTAGAAAGGGGACTGGAGGCGTCTGAGCAGTTCTTC. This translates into CASSLERGLEASEQFF.

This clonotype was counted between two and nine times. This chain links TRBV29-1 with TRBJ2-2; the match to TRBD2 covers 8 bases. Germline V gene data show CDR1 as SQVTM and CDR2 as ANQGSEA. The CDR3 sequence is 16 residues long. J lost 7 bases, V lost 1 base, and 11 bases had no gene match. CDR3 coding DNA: TGCAGCGTTGAAGGGGCGAGCGGGAGTATTGGCGGGGAGCTGTTTTTT. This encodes CSVEGASGSIGGELFF.

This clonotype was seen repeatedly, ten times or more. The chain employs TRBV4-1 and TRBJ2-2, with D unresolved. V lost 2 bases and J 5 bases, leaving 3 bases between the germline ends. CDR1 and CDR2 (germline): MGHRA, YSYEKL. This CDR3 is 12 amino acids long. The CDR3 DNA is TGCGCCAGCAGCCAACTGACCGGGGAGCTGTTTTTT. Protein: CASSQLTGELFF.

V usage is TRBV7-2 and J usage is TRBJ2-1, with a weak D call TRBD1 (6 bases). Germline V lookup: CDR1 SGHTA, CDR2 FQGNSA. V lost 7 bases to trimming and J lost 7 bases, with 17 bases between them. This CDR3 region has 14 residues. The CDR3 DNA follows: TGTGCCAGCACCAGACAGGATGGCTCGAATGAGCAGTTCTTC. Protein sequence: CASTRQDGSNEQFF.

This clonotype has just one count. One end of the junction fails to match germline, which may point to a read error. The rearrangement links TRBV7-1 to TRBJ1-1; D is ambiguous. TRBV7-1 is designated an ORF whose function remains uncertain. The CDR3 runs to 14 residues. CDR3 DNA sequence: TGCGCCAGCAGCTCCCGGCTGGAGGGAACTGAAGCTTTCTTT. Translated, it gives CASSSRLEGTEAFF.

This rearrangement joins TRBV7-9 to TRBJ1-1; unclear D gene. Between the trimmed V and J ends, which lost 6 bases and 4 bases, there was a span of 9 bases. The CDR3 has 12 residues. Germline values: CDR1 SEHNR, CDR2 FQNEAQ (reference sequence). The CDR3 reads CASSQKTTEAFF. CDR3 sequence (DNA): TGTGCCAGCAGTCAAAAGACCACTGAAGCTTTCTTT.

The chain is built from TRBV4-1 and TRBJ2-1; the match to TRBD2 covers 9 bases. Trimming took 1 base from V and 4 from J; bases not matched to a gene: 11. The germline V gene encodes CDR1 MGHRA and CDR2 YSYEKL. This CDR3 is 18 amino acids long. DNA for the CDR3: TGCGCCAGCAGCCAAGTCGCCGCGGGAGGGCCGAGATACAATGAGCAGTTCTTC. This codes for CASSQVAAGGPRYNEQFF.

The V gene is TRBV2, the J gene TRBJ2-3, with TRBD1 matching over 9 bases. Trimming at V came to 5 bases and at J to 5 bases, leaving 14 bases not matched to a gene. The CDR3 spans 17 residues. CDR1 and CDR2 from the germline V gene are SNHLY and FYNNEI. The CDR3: CASSQFKNRGQKDTQYF. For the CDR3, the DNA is TGTGCCAGCAGTCAATTTAAGAACAGGGGGCAGAAAGATACGCAGTATTTT. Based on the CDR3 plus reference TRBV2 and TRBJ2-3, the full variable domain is EPEVTQTPSHQVTQMGQEVILRCVPISNHLYFYWYRQILGQKVEFLVSFYNNEISEKSEIFDDQFSVERPDGSNFTLKIRSTKLEDSAMYFCASSQFKNRGQKDTQYFGPGTRLTVL.

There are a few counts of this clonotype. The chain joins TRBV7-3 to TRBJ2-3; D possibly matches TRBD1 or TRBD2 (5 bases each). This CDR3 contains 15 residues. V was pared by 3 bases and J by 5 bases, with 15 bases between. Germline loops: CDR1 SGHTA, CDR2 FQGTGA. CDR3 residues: CASSLGPGVEDTQYF. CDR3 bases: TGTGCCAGCAGCTTGGGACCTGGAGTGGAAGATACGCAGTATTTT.

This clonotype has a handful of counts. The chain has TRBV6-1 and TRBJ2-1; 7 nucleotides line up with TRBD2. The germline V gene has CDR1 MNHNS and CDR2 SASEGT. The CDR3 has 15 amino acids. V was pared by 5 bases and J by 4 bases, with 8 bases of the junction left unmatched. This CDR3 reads CASSPSLATYNEQFF. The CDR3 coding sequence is TGTGCCAGCAGTCCCTCACTAGCGACGTACAATGAGCAGTTCTTC.

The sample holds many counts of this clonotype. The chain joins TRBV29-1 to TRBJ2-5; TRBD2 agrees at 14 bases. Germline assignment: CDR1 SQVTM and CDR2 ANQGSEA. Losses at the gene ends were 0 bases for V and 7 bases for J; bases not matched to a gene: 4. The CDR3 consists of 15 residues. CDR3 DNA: TGCAGCGTTGAAGATGGACTAGCGGGAGGTGGGACCCAGTACTTC. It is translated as CSVEDGLAGGGTQYF.

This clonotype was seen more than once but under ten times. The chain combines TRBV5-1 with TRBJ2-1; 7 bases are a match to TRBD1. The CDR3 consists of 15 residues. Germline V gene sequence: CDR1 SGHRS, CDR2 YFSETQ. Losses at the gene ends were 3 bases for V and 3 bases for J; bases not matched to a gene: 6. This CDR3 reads CASSSTGTVYNEQFF. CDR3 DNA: TGCGCCAGCAGCTCTACCGGGACAGTCTACAATGAGCAGTTCTTC. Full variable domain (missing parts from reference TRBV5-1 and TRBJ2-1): KAGVTQTPRYLIKTRGQQVTLSCSPISGHRSVSWYQQTPGQGLQFLFEYFSETQRNKGNFPGRFSGRQFSNSRSEMNVSTLELGDSALYLCASSSTGTVYNEQFFGPGTRLTVL.